One sample yielded the 32 T cell receptor beta chains listed below, sequenced in a study of control samples from healthy donors and cancer patients. Measured with immunoSEQ multiplex PCR; TCRdb has only the in-frame clones, and not every one. The sample contains 130,000 or so clones, about 88% of which appear only once. The sample comprised blood. These receptors all stem from a man over 45 in good health.

This clone was detected once. V gene TRBV27 combines with J gene TRBJ2-1; no clear D gene. CDR3 length: 15 amino acids. Trimming removed 1 base at V and 6 bases at J, with 13 bases between. Germline V lookup: CDR1 MNHEY, CDR2 SMNVEV (reference sequence). CDR3 sequence: CASSLFFTRSNEQFF. CDR3 DNA sequence: TGTGCCAGCAGTTTATTCTTCACGCGGTCCAATGAGCAGTTCTTC.

The J gene is TRBJ2-2, the V gene TRBV28; tentative D call: TRBD2 (6 bases). Trimming cost V 1 base and J 7 bases, with 13 bases left between them. This CDR3 region has 15 residues. CDR1 MDHEN and CDR2 SYDVKM come from the germline V gene. DNA for the CDR3: TGTGCCAGCAGTTTATTGGGAGGTCCCAGCGGGGAGCTGTTTTTT. Translating gives CASSLLGGPSGELFF.

This sequence joins TRBV7-2 and TRBJ2-7; D is possibly TRBD2 (5 bases). Trimming pared 3 bases from V and 3 bases from J, leaving 18 bases between. Germline CDR1 reads SGHTA; CDR2 reads FQGNSA. The CDR3 runs 16 residues. In nucleotides, the CDR3 is TGTGCCAGCAGCTTGGCCCCTCCGGGTCGGGGCTACGAGCAGTACTTC. It yields the protein CASSLAPPGRGYEQYF.

The chain has TRBV5-1 and TRBJ1-6; D uncertain. The germline CDR1 and CDR2 sequences are SGHRS and YFSETQ. V was shortened by 0 bases and J by 6 bases, with 13 bases between the two germline ends. The CDR3 contains 16 residues. The CDR3 spells CASSLAPLGSNSPLHF. CDR3 in DNA: TGCGCCAGCAGCTTGGCCCCTCTGGGGTCTAATTCACCCCTCCACTTT. Using reference TRBV5-1 and TRBJ1-6 for the parts outside the CDR3, the full variable domain is KAGVTQTPRYLIKTRGQQVTLSCSPISGHRSVSWYQQTPGQGLQFLFEYFSETQRNKGNFPGRFSGRQFSNSRSEMNVSTLELGDSALYLCASSLAPLGSNSPLHFGNGTRLTVT.

V is TRBV5-1 and J is TRBJ2-7, with D perhaps matching TRBD1 (5 bases). Germline CDR1 and CDR2: SGHRS and YFSETQ. V dropped 4 bases and J dropped 3 bases, with 8 bases sitting between them. This CDR3 comprises 12 residues. CDR3 nucleotide sequence: TGCGCCAGCAGCATGGACAACTACGAGCAGTACTTC. Its translation: CASSMDNYEQYF. Supplemented by reference TRBV5-1 and TRBJ2-7, the full variable domain reads KAGVTQTPRYLIKTRGQQVTLSCSPISGHRSVSWYQQTPGQGLQFLFEYFSETQRNKGNFPGRFSGRQFSNSRSEMNVSTLELGDSALYLCASSMDNYEQYFGPGTRLTVT.

The chain couples TRBV2 to TRBJ1-2, with 9 nucleotides matching TRBD1. Losses at the gene ends were 9 bases for V and 6 bases for J; bases not matched to a gene: 2. The CDR3 runs 11 residues. From germline, CDR1 is SNHLY and CDR2 FYNNEI. The CDR3 loop is CARGQGNGYTF. The CDR3 nucleotides are TGTGCCAGGGGACAGGGCAATGGCTACACCTTC.

The gene calls are TRBV7-9 and TRBJ1-2; 10 positions agree with TRBD1. This CDR3 is 15 amino acids long. The germline gives CDR1 SEHNR, CDR2 FQNEAQ (reference sequence). Trimming removed 6 bases from V and 6 bases from J; junction bases left unmatched: 10. CDR3 residues: CASRMTGGMNDGYTF. CDR3 coding DNA: TGTGCCAGCAGGATGACAGGGGGCATGAATGATGGCTACACCTTC.

This clone has a single count. J is TRBJ1-2 and V is TRBV24-1; no clear D gene. Germline values: CDR1 KGHDR, CDR2 SFDVKD. This CDR3 spans 14 amino acids. The germline V and J ends were trimmed by 1 base and 2 bases, with 7 bases remaining between them. The CDR3 DNA reads TGTGCCACCAGTGATTTAGACCGGAACTATGGCTACACCTTC. Protein product: CATSDLDRNYGYTF.

The gene calls are TRBV10-2 and TRBJ1-4; D uncertain. The V and J ends lost 6 bases and 5 bases respectively, with 7 bases between them. The CDR3 runs 12 residues. Germline V CDR1 and CDR2: WSHSY, SAAADI. CDR3 DNA: TGCGCCAGCAGCCCAGGAAATGAAAAACTGTTTTTT. As protein: CASSPGNEKLFF.

The genes are TRBV4-1 and TRBJ2-5; 10 bases align to TRBD2. This CDR3 has 16 residues. Germline V lookup: CDR1 MGHRA, CDR2 YSYEKL. The V gene end was trimmed by 0 bases and the J gene end by 4 bases; junction bases not matched to a gene: 5. The CDR3 bases are TGCGCCAGCAGCCAAGATGGGCTAGCGGGGGTAGAGACCCAGTACTTC. It specifies CASSQDGLAGVETQYF.

This rearrangement joins TRBV10-3 to TRBJ1-1; 8 nucleotides align to TRBD1. CDR3 length equals 12 residues. Per germline, CDR1 ENHRY and CDR2 SYGVKD. Unmatched junction bases numbered 0, after V lost 6 bases and J lost 3 bases. CDR3 sequence reads: CAIRDRDTEAFF. As DNA, the CDR3 is TGTGCCATCAGGGACAGGGACACTGAAGCTTTCTTT.

The rearrangement links TRBV28 to TRBJ1-2; D remains unclear. The CDR3 is 14 residues long. Germline V lookup: CDR1 MDHEN, CDR2 SYDVKM. Trimming shortened V by 6 bases and J by 7 bases, and 18 bases separated the two germline ends. CDR3 sequence (DNA): TGTGCCAGCAGGTCTTCGGGTGGCGCCCCTGGCTACACCTTC. This codes for CASRSSGGAPGYTF.

V gene TRBV5-8 combines with J gene TRBJ2-1, with a possible D match to TRBD2 (5 bases). From germline, CDR1 is SGHTS and CDR2 YDEGEE. This CDR3 has 16 residues. The germline V and J ends were trimmed by 0 bases and 0 bases, with 10 bases remaining between them. The CDR3 loop reads CASSLAEGFSYNEQFF. The DNA of the CDR3 is TGTGCCAGCAGCTTGGCTGAGGGTTTCTCCTACAATGAGCAGTTCTTC.

The rearrangement links TRBV4-1 to TRBJ2-2, with D tentatively TRBD1 (5 bases). The CDR3 consists of 14 residues. With 0 bases removed from V and 6 bases from J, the gap between germline ends came to 8 bases. Germline V CDR1 and CDR2: MGHRA, YSYEKL. Written as DNA, the CDR3 is TGCGCCAGCAGCCAAGATTTGGGGCCCGGGGAGCTGTTTTTT. It translates to CASSQDLGPGELFF.

This chain joins TRBV5-1 and TRBJ2-7, with a tentative D call TRBD1 (7 bases). Germline values: CDR1 SGHRS, CDR2 YFSETQ. Trimming removed 3 bases at V and 5 bases at J, with 18 bases between. There are 15 residues in the CDR3. CDR3 nucleotide sequence: TGCGCCAGCAGCTACCCGACAGGGACTCAAAACGAGCAGTACTTC. Its translation: CASSYPTGTQNEQYF. Complete variable domain (other parts from reference TRBV5-1 and TRBJ2-7): KAGVTQTPRYLIKTRGQQVTLSCSPISGHRSVSWYQQTPGQGLQFLFEYFSETQRNKGNFPGRFSGRQFSNSRSEMNVSTLELGDSALYLCASSYPTGTQNEQYFGPGTRLTVT.

The chain uses TRBV6-5 and TRBJ2-5, with 9 positions matching TRBD1. The V gene's germline CDR1 is MNHEY and CDR2 SVGAGI. The J segment lost 5 bases and the V segment lost 4 bases, leaving 5 bases of the junction unmatched. This CDR3 spans 14 amino acids. The CDR3 DNA sequence: TGTGCCAGCAGTTCCTACAGGGGGCGTGAGACCCAGTACTTC. Protein product: CASSSYRGRETQYF.

The V and J genes are TRBV5-1 and TRBJ2-1; 9 nucleotides match TRBD1. This CDR3 is built from 17 residues. CDR1 SGHRS and CDR2 YFSETQ come from the germline V gene. V lost 0 bases to trimming and J lost 4 bases; unmatched junction nucleotides: 8. Written as DNA, the CDR3 is TGCGCCAGCAGCTTGGCCCTGGGACAGGGTGGATACAATGAGCAGTTCTTC. This encodes CASSLALGQGGYNEQFF.

The V gene is TRBV11-3, the J gene TRBJ2-3, with a tentative D call TRBD2 (7 bases). The V and J ends lost 0 bases and 0 bases respectively, with 13 bases between them. The CDR3 totals 17 residues. Germline V gives CDR1 SGHNT, CDR2 YENEEA. Here the CDR3 reads CASSLDSAGASTDTQYF. CDR3 in DNA: TGTGCCAGCAGCTTAGATAGCGCGGGGGCTAGCACAGATACGCAGTATTTT.

The gene calls are TRBV7-8 and TRBJ1-5; weak D call: TRBD1 (5 bases). Trimming took 1 base from V and 2 from J, leaving 12 bases between them. Germline assignment: CDR1 SGHVS and CDR2 FQNEAQ. The CDR3 sequence is 16 residues long. The CDR3 DNA sequence: TGTGCCAGCAGCTTAGGAGGGCAGGGAGGCAATCAGCCCCAGCATTTT. This encodes CASSLGGQGGNQPQHF.

This chain connects TRBV19 to TRBJ2-6, with 9 positions matching TRBD1. V shed 6 bases and J 3 bases; nucleotides not matched to a gene: 9. In germline, CDR1 is LNHDA, CDR2 SQIVND (reference sequence). CDR3 length equals 17 residues. The CDR3 is CASSSQGALSGANVLTF. The CDR3 DNA follows: TGTGCCAGTAGCTCACAGGGGGCGCTTAGTGGGGCCAACGTCCTGACTTTC.

V usage is TRBV5-1 and J usage is TRBJ1-6; D is perhaps TRBD1 (5 bases). Trimming pared 0 bases from V and 9 bases from J, leaving 10 bases between. Germline CDR1 reads SGHRS; CDR2 reads YFSETQ. This CDR3 contains 14 residues. CDR3 protein: CASSLGQYGSPLHF. The CDR3 nucleotides are TGCGCCAGCAGCTTGGGACAGTACGGTTCACCCCTCCACTTT.

V gene TRBV5-5 combines with J gene TRBJ2-1; 9 bases map to TRBD2. The length of the CDR3 is 15 residues. V lost 0 bases to trimming and J lost 10 bases; unmatched junction nucleotides: 8. CDR1 and CDR2 from the germline V gene are SGHKS and YYEKEE (reference sequence). The CDR3 sequence: CASSLAETSGEEQFF. The CDR3 nucleotides read TGTGCCAGCAGCTTGGCCGAGACTAGCGGAGAGGAGCAGTTCTTC.

This rearrangement joins TRBV7-9 to TRBJ2-1; no reliable D call. The CDR3 consists of 13 residues. Germline CDR1 and CDR2: SEHNR and FQNEAQ (reference sequence). Deletions cut 4 bases from V and 3 bases from J, with 7 bases between. The CDR3 region is CASSSGGYNEQFF. The DNA of the CDR3 is TGTGCCAGCAGCTCGGGTGGCTACAATGAGCAGTTCTTC.

This chain joins TRBV24-1 and TRBJ2-7, with D uncertain. Germline lookup yields CDR1 KGHDR and CDR2 SFDVKD. This CDR3 has 16 amino acids. Deletions cut 4 bases from V and 1 base from J, with 16 bases between. The CDR3 loop reads CATSDSGRTGSYEQYF. The CDR3, as DNA: TGTGCCACCAGTGACTCAGGACGGACCGGGTCCTACGAGCAGTACTTC.

The J gene is TRBJ1-6, the V gene TRBV27; D is uncertain. The germline V gene encodes CDR1 MNHEY and CDR2 SMNVEV (reference sequence). This CDR3 contains 14 residues. Trimming pared 8 bases from V and 8 bases from J, leaving 16 bases between. This CDR3 reads CASGEQRKDSPLHF. CDR3 coding DNA: TGTGCCAGCGGAGAACAGAGGAAGGATTCACCCCTCCACTTT.

This clone was counted once. The rearrangement links TRBV6-5 to TRBJ1-2; D is ambiguous. Trimming took 2 bases from V and 4 from J, leaving 5 bases between them. Germline V CDR1 and CDR2: MNHEY, SVGAGI. This CDR3 comprises 12 residues. CDR3 in amino acids: CASSYGRYGYTF. The CDR3 nucleotides are TGTGCCAGCAGTTACGGCCGCTATGGCTACACCTTC.

This clone has just a few counts. J is TRBJ2-4 and V is TRBV30; 8 nucleotides align to TRBD2. CDR1 is GTSNPN and CDR2 is SVGIG in the germline V gene (reference sequence). V lost 7 bases, J lost 6 bases, and 11 bases stayed unmatched. The CDR3 spans 14 residues. The CDR3 nucleotides are TGTGCCTTCACTCGGGGGGGCTTGAGAAACATTCAGTACTTC. It is translated as CAFTRGGLRNIQYF.

For this clone: An end of the junction differs from the germline gene, which may be a read error. The chain joins TRBV28 to TRBJ1-6; 7 bases match TRBD1. The CDR3 length is 15 residues. CDR1 is MDHEN and CDR2 is SYDVKM in the germline V gene. The CDR3 spells CDDRVTRMWDSPLHF. The CDR3 DNA reads as TGCGACGACAGGGTGACCAGAATGTGGGATTCACCCCTCCACTTT.

The CDR3 region is CATEGGQVADEKLFF. The CDR3 DNA follows: TGTGCGACGGAGGGGGGACAGGTGGCGGATGAAAAACTGTTTTTT. The rearrangement links TRBV28 to TRBJ1-4, with 8 positions matching TRBD1. Germline lookup yields CDR1 MDHEN and CDR2 SYDVKM. This CDR3 spans 15 amino acids.

The chain uses TRBV5-1 and TRBJ1-1; D call uncertain. V was pared by 5 bases and J by 2 bases, with 16 bases between. There are 15 residues in the CDR3. Germline CDR1 reads SGHRS; CDR2 reads YFSETQ. CDR3 sequence (DNA): TGCGCCAGCAGAGAATCCCCTACAGCCAACACTGAAGCTTTCTTT. Translation gives CASRESPTANTEAFF.

This chain joins TRBV2 and TRBJ1-5; 10 nucleotides align to TRBD1. V trimming: 7 bases; J trimming: 5 bases; junction bases outside the gene matches: 8. The CDR3 is 15 amino acids. CDR1 SNHLY and CDR2 FYNNEI come from the germline V gene. CDR3 in amino acids: CASTGDRGGDQPQHF. The CDR3 coding sequence is TGTGCCAGCACGGGGGACAGGGGAGGCGATCAGCCCCAGCATTTT.

V and J are TRBV20-1 and TRBJ1-2; D is uncertain. Deletions cut 3 bases from V and 7 bases from J, with 9 bases between. The CDR3 is made up of 11 amino acids. Per the germline V gene, CDR1 is DFQATT and CDR2 is SNEGSKA (reference sequence). This chain's CDR3 is CSASDAAGYTF. CDR3 in DNA: TGCAGTGCTAGTGATGCCGCTGGCTACACCTTC.